This is a list of T cell receptor beta chains from one sample in a study of T cells in Graves' hyperthyroidism and ophthalmopathy. Each CDR3 protein is one row after TCRdb ran MiXCR on the multiplex PCR reads. The data show 640,000 or so distinct CDR3 sequences, 12% to 15% seen once. Material: blood. The source is a woman younger than 35 with Graves' ophthalmopathy. CDR3s include the opening cysteine and the closing phenylalanine or tryptophan. A D gene is named only where the DNA matches it firmly.

j_gene | d_gene | v_gene | CDR3aa
TRBJ2-7 | TRBD2 | TRBV20-1 | CSAAGGSSYEQYF
TRBJ2-2 | - | TRBV28 | CASSLFRQGGLTGELFF
TRBJ2-1 | - | TRBV7-8 | CASSLASTGEQFF
TRBJ1-1 | - | TRBV4-3 | CASSHVGGDTEAFF
TRBJ1-1 | - | TRBV7-9 | CASSLAQVEAFF
TRBJ1-2 | - | TRBV12-3/TRBV12-4 | CASTYFRSDYGYTF
TRBJ2-3 | - | TRBV3-1 | CASSQELHGTDF
TRBJ2-3 | - | TRBV24-1 | CATSDSDGWYTDTQYF
TRBJ1-5 | - | TRBV7-8 | CASSLWENQPQHF
TRBJ1-4 | TRBD1 | TRBV27 | CASSPPPRTGTKAKATNEKLFF
TRBJ1-6 | TRBD1 | TRBV27 | CASSRPRTGAYNSPLHF
TRBJ1-2 | - | TRBV3-1 | CASSQDRRGAGGYTF
TRBJ2-5 | TRBD2 | TRBV3-1 | CASSPRTSGRARETQYF
TRBJ1-5 | - | TRBV10-3 | CAISGGRDQPQHF
TRBJ2-5 | TRBD2 | TRBV20-1 | CSARGRDETQYF
TRBJ2-2 | - | TRBV7-2 | CASSAPNTGELFF
TRBJ1-2 | - | TRBV28 | CASTPRGLGYTF
TRBJ1-1 | - | TRBV29-1 | CSAASRMNTEAFF
TRBJ1-2 | TRBD1 | TRBV6-1 | CASSEAPGQIYGYTF
TRBJ2-7 | - | TRBV5-1 | CASSLGVQAGAYEQYF
TRBJ2-7 | TRBD1 | TRBV12-3/TRBV12-4 | CASSPTGQGLNEQYF
TRBJ1-2 | - | TRBV2 | CASSDGQGISYGYTF
TRBJ2-3 | TRBD2 | TRBV29-1 | CSADGRASTDTQYF
TRBJ1-2 | - | TRBV5-4 | CASSLVADNYGYTF
TRBJ2-1 | TRBD2 | TRBV20-1 | CSARPAGIYNEQFF
TRBJ2-3 | - | TRBV6-2/TRBV6-3 | CASIDPARTTGTDTQYF
TRBJ2-6 | - | TRBV10-3 | CAISDHGGKANVLTF
TRBJ2-5 | - | TRBV29-1 | CSVEDPLDYPAETQYF
TRBJ2-1 | - | TRBV10-1 | CASRGFNEQFF
TRBJ1-1 | - | TRBV4-3 | CASSPQAMYTEAFF
TRBJ2-1 | - | TRBV12-3/TRBV12-4 | CASSLAGPFNEQFF
TRBJ2-7 | - | TRBV29-1 | CSVGAGGGYEQYF
TRBJ2-7 | - | TRBV13 | CASSPGPIYEQYF
TRBJ2-1 | - | TRBV12-3/TRBV12-4 | CASAASGMYNEQFF
TRBJ1-1 | - | TRBV6-1 | CASRRPGYGTEAFF
TRBJ2-1 | - | TRBV27 | CASSLNPQGSYNEQFF
TRBJ2-1 | - | TRBV4-1 | CASRLLERHHNEQFF
TRBJ1-1 | - | TRBV10-3 | CAISGGGAMAFF
TRBJ1-5 | - | TRBV28 | CASSLPPPAGTDFNQPQHF
TRBJ2-1 | TRBD2 | TRBV7-3 | CASSRTLAGGDEQFF
TRBJ2-2 | - | TRBV7-3 | CASRSNADTGELFF
TRBJ2-6 | TRBD1 | TRBV19 | CASSILTGAGANVLTF